This TCR beta chain was identified in a study of CD8+ T cells in alopecia areata (dated by TCRdb to the late 2010s). For the wider study: Skin from C3H/HeJ donors aged roughly 6-13 months with spontaneous alopecia was grafted onto female C3H/HeJ recipients aged roughly 6-10 weeks. The study used high-throughput TCRbeta sequencing to examine T cell clonal expansion in alopecia areata, in both the C3H/HeJ mouse model and human patients. Scalp tissue and sorted CD4+ and CD8+ peripheral blood T cells from patchy and totalis/universalis alopecia areata patients and from healthy controls were covered by human TCRbeta sequencing. Scalp clonality was compared across normal scalp (n=4), patchy alopecia areata scalp (n=8), and alopecia totalis/universalis scalp (n=8). RNA came from the PAXgene miRNA kit for fixed scalp, the miRNeasy kit for PBMCs, and the RNeasy kit for mouse skin. TCRbeta CDR3 regions were amplified by immunoSEQ multiplex PCR with 35 Vbeta forward and 13 Jbeta reverse primers.

Library preparation employed the immunoSEQ multiplex PCR assay. RNA was extracted from all samples and reverse transcribed into cDNA, which served as template for TCR sequencing. First-strand cDNA was synthesized using SuperScript III with a 2:1 mix of oligo-dT and random hexamers. Amplification bias was assessed with a synthetic immune receptor repertoire, and residual bias was removed computationally. Libraries were sequenced on Illumina HiSeq using 60 bp reads that covered the CDR3 and were read from J toward V. The published analysis was carried out like this. Raw reads were preprocessed for error removal, and CDR3 was defined according to IMGT conventions as running from the conserved cysteine to phenylalanine. Clonality was computed by normalizing Shannon entropy by log2 of the number of productive unique TCRs and subtracting the result from 1. Scalp TCRbeta sequences were cross-referenced with sorted blood CD4 and CD8 repertoires so that the CD4 or CD8 identity of scalp clones could be inferred. TCRdb retrieved this table from immuneACCESS and kept in-frame rearrangements only. Not all clones are present; in checked studies, unresolved V genes account for under half, and no reason is known for the remainder. Clonal size and the V and J genes are those of that table, whereas D and trimming came from the DNA. This sample includes about 270,000 clones, and none of them was observed just once. The ten top clones hold roughly 1.2% of the sample.

Taken from cysteine to phenylalanine, the CDR3 has 15 residues. The 33 bases shown cover part of the CDR3, and their frame starts at base 1. The junction shows trimming of 1 base on V and 0 bases on J, plus 7 bases between the germline ends. From the germline V gene (reference sequence), CDR1 is NSQYPW and CDR2 is LRSPGD. This clone showed up just a few times. The antigen it recognizes is unknown. Throughout, gene names and germline sequences are given for the mouse. The sequence runs out 4 residues before the end of the CDR3; the remainder is reconstructed from the germline J gene. Pooled mouse cutaneous lymph node cells were stained for CD4, CD8alpha, NKG2D, NKG2ACE and other markers, then sorted on a BD Influx. General findings and caveats noted by the study authors: Compared with normal scalp, lesional scalp, particularly in alopecia totalis/universalis, had higher clonality and more expanded CD8+ clones, which suggests antigenic drive. Compared with mice, TCR sequences shared between patients were less clear, possibly partly because of HLA diversity across the patient population. Unlike mouse skin, which is dominated by gammadelta T cells, normal human skin has resident alphabeta T cells that are also sequenced, and this complicates analysis of the scalp TCR repertoire.

The sample taken for sequencing was CD4+ T cells sorted from a lymph node. The V gene is TRBV1 and the J gene is TRBJ2-1; the D gene identity is not certain. The sequence came from a C3H/HeJ mouse with alopecia areata. This mouse strain bears the MHC haplotype H2-k. Partial CDR3 DNA: TGCACCTGCAGTGCAGTGGCTGGTAACTATGCT. Its translation reads: CTCSAVAGNYA. The whole CDR3 protein is CTCSAVAGNYAEQFF.